These T cell receptor beta chains were read from a single sample in a study of PD-L1 blockade in urothelial cancer. The repertoire was sequenced with immunoSEQ multiplex PCR; TCRdb's copy has only in-frame clones and lacks some. The sample has some 47,000 clones, about four fifths seen once. Sequenced here: PBMCs, sampled around atezolizumab (anti-PD-L1) treatment. These receptors were obtained from a man between 65 and 85 years old with urothelial cancer. CDR3s include the opening cysteine and the closing phenylalanine or tryptophan. Fields, in order: J gene, clone size, V gene, CDR3 protein. Clone size is not always given. Where it is, it says once, few, many or a class for expanded clones.

j_gene: TRBJ2-5
abundance: NA
v_gene: TRBV2
CDR3aa: CASSEGGETQYF

j_gene: TRBJ2-5
abundance: NA
v_gene: TRBV5-1
CDR3aa: CASSPDIQETQYF

j_gene: TRBJ2-7
abundance: few
v_gene: TRBV10-3
CDR3aa: CAISYRGGVIDEQYF

j_gene: TRBJ2-1
abundance: NA
v_gene: TRBV19
CDR3aa: CASSIEGGAYNEQFF

j_gene: TRBJ2-3
abundance: NA
v_gene: TRBV2
CDR3aa: CASSGLQGASTDTQYF

j_gene: TRBJ1-5
abundance: NA
v_gene: TRBV18
CDR3aa: CASSRGTGGQAQHF

j_gene: TRBJ2-1
abundance: NA
v_gene: TRBV5-1
CDR3aa: CASSKDRGWNEQFF

j_gene: TRBJ2-3
abundance: medium-sized
v_gene: TRBV5-1
CDR3aa: CASSLTSGSTDTQYF

j_gene: TRBJ1-2
abundance: NA
v_gene: TRBV2
CDR3aa: CASRDRENTF

j_gene: TRBJ1-2
abundance: NA
v_gene: TRBV27
CDR3aa: CASTRDPGQMVYYTF

j_gene: TRBJ2-7
abundance: once
v_gene: TRBV9
CDR3aa: CASSTKPRAEQYF

j_gene: TRBJ2-7
abundance: few
v_gene: TRBV19
CDR3aa: CASRQTGTFEQYF

j_gene: TRBJ1-5
abundance: NA
v_gene: TRBV23-1
CDR3aa: CASSQAQGQGNQPQHF

j_gene: TRBJ2-3
abundance: NA
v_gene: TRBV18
CDR3aa: CASSPGQGADTQYF